This T cell receptor (beta chain) was obtained from a study of shared clonotypes between healthy human individuals. Clones were read by immunoSEQ multiplex PCR, and TCRdb kept only the in-frame ones, dropping some. The sample carries about 2.1 million clones, 90% to 95% recorded once. The V gene's germline CDR1 is SGHTA and CDR2 FQGNSA. The V end lost 1 base, the J end lost 3 bases, and 10 bases lay between the germline ends. The CDR3 covers 14 residues. Terminally differentiated effector memory CD45RA+ cells were excluded from the naive CD8 cells, which were CD45RO-negative and positively selected for CCR7.

The TCR comes from a man aged 18-30 years in good health. Some clones in this sample may be carry-over from other donors' samples. Sample: naive CD8+ T cells from PBMCs. V and J are TRBV7-2 and TRBJ2-7, with D perhaps matching TRBD2 (5 bases). The CDR3 here is CASSLGAAGYEQYF. Written as DNA, the CDR3 is TGTGCCAGCAGCTTAGGGGCCGCGGGCTACGAGCAGTACTTC.